These T cell receptor beta chains were read from a single sample in a study of CD8 T cells in ankylosing spondylitis. TCRdb passed the 5' RACE reads through MiXCR, listing each CDR3 protein once. The sample contains some 700,000 distinct CDR3 sequences, over 15% of which appear only once. Sample: blood, either unsorted or a sorted T cell fraction (not recorded which). The source of these receptors is a male donor with ankylosing spondylitis. Each CDR3 is given with its conserved first and last residue. The D gene is left open where the match is weak. Clone sizes are given selectively: once, few, many, or a class where the clone is expanded.

J gene: TRBJ1-2; clone size: NA; V gene: TRBV18; D gene: NA; CDR3 protein: CASSPPSTNYGYTF; CDR3 DNA: TGTGCCAGCTCACCACCCTCAACTAACTATGGCTACACCTTC
J gene: TRBJ1-1; clone size: many; V gene: TRBV19; D gene: NA; CDR3 protein: CASKFAGWNTEAFF; CDR3 DNA: TGTGCCAGTAAGTTTGCAGGGTGGAACACTGAAGCTTTCTTT
J gene: TRBJ2-7; clone size: NA; V gene: TRBV7-2; D gene: NA; CDR3 protein: CASSRGTIRSYEQYF; CDR3 DNA: TGTGCCAGCAGCCGCGGGACAATAAGGTCCTACGAGCAGTACTTC
J gene: TRBJ2-1; clone size: many; V gene: TRBV4-1; D gene: NA; CDR3 protein: CASSLNSYNEQFF; CDR3 DNA: TGCGCCAGCAGCCTAAACAGCTACAATGAGCAGTTCTTC
J gene: TRBJ2-7; clone size: few; V gene: TRBV27; D gene: TRBD2; CDR3 protein: CASSHFREGPYEQYF; CDR3 DNA: TGTGCCAGCAGTCATTTCCGGGAGGGCCCCTACGAGCAGTACTTC
J gene: TRBJ2-7; clone size: few; V gene: TRBV19; D gene: TRBD1; CDR3 protein: CASSSRDSPDSYEQYF; CDR3 DNA: TGTGCCAGTAGTAGCCGGGACAGTCCGGACTCCTACGAGCAGTACTTC
J gene: TRBJ1-2; clone size: NA; V gene: TRBV18; D gene: TRBD1; CDR3 protein: CASSRGTGGTQRYGYTF; CDR3 DNA: TGTGCCAGCTCACGTGGGACAGGGGGGACACAAAGATATGGCTACACCTTC
J gene: TRBJ2-3; clone size: NA; V gene: TRBV3-1; D gene: TRBD1; CDR3 protein: CASSQTGVATDTQYF; CDR3 DNA: TGTGCCAGCAGCCAGACAGGGGTGGCCACAGATACGCAGTATTTT
J gene: TRBJ2-3; clone size: few; V gene: TRBV7-9; D gene: NA; CDR3 protein: CASSSRLESTDTQYF; CDR3 DNA: TGTGCCAGCAGTTCTCGACTAGAGAGCACAGATACGCAGTATTTT
J gene: TRBJ2-7; clone size: NA; V gene: TRBV7-2; D gene: TRBD1; CDR3 protein: CASSFSGGEEQYF; CDR3 DNA: TGTGCCAGCAGCTTCTCAGGGGGCGAGGAGCAGTACTTC
J gene: TRBJ2-1; clone size: NA; V gene: TRBV11-2; D gene: TRBD2; CDR3 protein: CASSPRPIAGGLVRHEQFF; CDR3 DNA: TGTGCCAGCAGCCCCCGCCCTATAGCGGGGGGGCTAGTTAGGCATGAGCAGTTCTTC